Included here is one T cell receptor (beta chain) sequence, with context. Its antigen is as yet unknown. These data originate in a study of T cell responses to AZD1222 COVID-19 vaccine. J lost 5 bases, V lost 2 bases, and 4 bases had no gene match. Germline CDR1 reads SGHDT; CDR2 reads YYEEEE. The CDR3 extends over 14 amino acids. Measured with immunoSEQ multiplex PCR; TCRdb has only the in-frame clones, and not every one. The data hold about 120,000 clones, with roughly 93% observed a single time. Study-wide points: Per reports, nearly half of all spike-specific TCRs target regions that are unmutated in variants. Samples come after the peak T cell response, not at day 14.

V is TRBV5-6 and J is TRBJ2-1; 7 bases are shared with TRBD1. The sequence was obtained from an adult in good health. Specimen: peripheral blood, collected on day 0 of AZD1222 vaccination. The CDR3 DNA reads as TGTGCCAGCAGCTTAGACAGGGTGAACAATGAGCAGTTCTTC. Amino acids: CASSLDRVNNEQFF.